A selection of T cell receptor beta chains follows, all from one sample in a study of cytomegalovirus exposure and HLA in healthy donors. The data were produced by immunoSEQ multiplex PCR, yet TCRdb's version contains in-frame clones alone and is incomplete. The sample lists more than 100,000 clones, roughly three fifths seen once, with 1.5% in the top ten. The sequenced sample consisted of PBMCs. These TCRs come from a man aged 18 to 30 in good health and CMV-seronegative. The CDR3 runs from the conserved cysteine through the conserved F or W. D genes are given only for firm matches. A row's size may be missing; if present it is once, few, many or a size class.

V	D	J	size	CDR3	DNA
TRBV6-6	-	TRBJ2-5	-	CASNIQGNQETQYF	TGTGCCAGCAATATACAGGGAAACCAAGAGACCCAGTACTTC
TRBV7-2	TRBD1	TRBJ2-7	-	CASSRDRDEQYF	TGTGCCAGCAGCCGGGACAGGGACGAGCAGTACTTC
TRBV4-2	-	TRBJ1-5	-	CASSQDSGDNQPQHF	TGTGCCAGCAGCCAAGATTCAGGGGACAATCAGCCCCAGCATTTT
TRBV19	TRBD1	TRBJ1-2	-	CASSVRTGSYGYTF	TGTGCCAGTAGTGTCAGGACAGGAAGCTATGGCTACACCTTC
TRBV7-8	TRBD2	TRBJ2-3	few	CASSLVSAGGGDTQYF	TGTGCCAGCAGCTTAGTGTCTGCGGGGGGGGGAGATACGCAGTATTTT
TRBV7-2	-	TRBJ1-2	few	CASSFTNYGYTF	TGTGCCAGCAGCTTCACTAACTATGGCTACACCTTC
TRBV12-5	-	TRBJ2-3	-	CASGLVEGLGTDTQYF	TGTGCTAGTGGTTTGGTAGAGGGACTTGGCACAGATACGCAGTATTTT
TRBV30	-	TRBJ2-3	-	CAWSDPNRDTLLIDTQYF	TGTGCCTGGAGCGACCCCAACCGGGACACACTTTTAATAGATACGCAGTATTTT
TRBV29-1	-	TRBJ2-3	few	CSVAAATDTQYF	TGCAGCGTTGCGGCGGCCACAGATACGCAGTATTTT
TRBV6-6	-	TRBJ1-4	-	CASSYAGPQGEKLFF	TGTGCCAGCAGTTATGCCGGCCCTCAGGGAGAAAAACTGTTTTTT
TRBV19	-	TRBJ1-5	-	CASSYKVPVVQVGPEFNQPQHF	TGTGCCAGTAGTTATAAGGTTCCGGTTGTACAGGTGGGCCCTGAATTCAATCAGCCCCAGCATTTT
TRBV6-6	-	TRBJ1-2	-	CASSYSGLSPYGYTF	TGTGCCAGCAGTTACTCCGGACTGTCCCCTTATGGCTACACCTTC
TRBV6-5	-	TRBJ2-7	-	CATRTEGSYEQYF	TGTGCCACCAGGACCGAGGGATCCTACGAGCAGTACTTC
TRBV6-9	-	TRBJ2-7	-	CASTPSGENEQYF	TGTGCCAGCACCCCTTCAGGGGAGAACGAGCAGTACTTC
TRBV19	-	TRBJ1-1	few	CASSRGGRGGEAFF	TGTGCCAGTAGCCGTGGGGGCAGGGGTGGTGAAGCTTTCTTT
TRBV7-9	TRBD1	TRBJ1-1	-	CASSLNPRTGNTEAFF	TGTGCCAGCAGCCTGAACCCTAGGACAGGGAACACTGAAGCTTTCTTT
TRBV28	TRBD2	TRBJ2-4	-	CASSQSGGNTKNIQYF	TGTGCCAGCAGTCAAAGCGGGGGAAATACCAAAAACATTCAGTACTTC
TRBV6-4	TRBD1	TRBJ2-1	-	CASSTGVSSYNEQFF	TGTGCCAGCAGCACAGGGGTCAGCTCCTACAATGAGCAGTTCTTC
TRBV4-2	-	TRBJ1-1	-	CASSPLGENTEAFF	TGTGCCAGCAGCCCCCTCGGGGAGAACACTGAAGCTTTCTTT
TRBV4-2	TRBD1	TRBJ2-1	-	CASSQGQGSYNEQFF	TGTGCCAGCAGCCAAGGACAGGGTTCCTACAATGAGCAGTTCTTC
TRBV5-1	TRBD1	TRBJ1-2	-	CASSLDRGLGYTF	TGCGCCAGCAGCTTGGACAGGGGGCTTGGCTACACCTTC
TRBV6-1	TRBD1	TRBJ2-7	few	CASSMGQPYEQYF	TGTGCCAGCAGCATGGGACAGCCCTACGAGCAGTACTTC
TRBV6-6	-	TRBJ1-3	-	CASSYKGVSGNTIYF	TGTGCCAGCAGTTATAAGGGGGTCTCTGGAAACACCATATATTTT
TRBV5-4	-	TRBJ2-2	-	CASSLGRSYTGELFF	TGTGCCAGCAGCTTGGGGAGATCGTACACCGGGGAGCTGTTTTTT
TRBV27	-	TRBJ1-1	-	CASSSGSITAEAFF	TGTGCCAGCAGCTCCGGGTCTATCACGGCTGAAGCTTTCTTT
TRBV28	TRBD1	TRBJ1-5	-	CASNTGQGANQPQHF	TGTGCCAGCAACACGGGACAGGGGGCGAATCAGCCCCAGCATTTT
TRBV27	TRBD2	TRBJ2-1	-	CASSYLAGGSNEQFF	TGTGCCAGCAGCTACCTAGCGGGAGGTTCGAATGAGCAGTTCTTC
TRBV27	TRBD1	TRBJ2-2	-	CASSQDRPNTGELFF	TGTGCCAGCAGCCAGGACAGGCCGAACACCGGGGAGCTGTTTTTT
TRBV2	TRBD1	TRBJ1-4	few	CASSEQGRGNEKLFF	TGTGCCAGCAGTGAACAAGGCAGGGGGAATGAAAAACTGTTTTTT
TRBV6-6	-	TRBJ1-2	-	CASSYHTLPRGYTF	TGTGCCAGCAGTTACCACACCCTGCCCCGTGGCTACACCTTC
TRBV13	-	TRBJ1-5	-	CASSQEGGGGNQPQHF	TGTGCCAGCAGCCAAGAGGGGGGGGGAGGCAATCAGCCCCAGCATTTT
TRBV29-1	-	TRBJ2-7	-	CSVASGTQISYEQYF	TGCAGCGTCGCCTCCGGGACACAGATATCCTACGAGCAGTACTTC
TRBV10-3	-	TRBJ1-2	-	CAISEGEAGYGYTF	TGTGCCATCAGTGAGGGTGAAGCGGGCTATGGCTACACCTTC
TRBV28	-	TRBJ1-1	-	CASVVVRNTEAFF	TGTGCCAGCGTGGTGGTTAGGAACACTGAAGCTTTCTTT
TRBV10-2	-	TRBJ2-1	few	CASSADYSYNEQFF	TGCGCCAGCAGTGCCGACTACTCCTACAATGAGCAGTTCTTC
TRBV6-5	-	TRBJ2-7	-	CASRRGYEQYF	TGTGCCAGCAGGAGAGGCTACGAGCAGTACTTC
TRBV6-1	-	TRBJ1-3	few	CASSEGTRPGNTIYF	TGTGCCAGCAGTGAGGGCACCCGACCTGGAAACACCATATATTTT
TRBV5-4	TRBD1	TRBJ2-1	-	CASSSAGTGHNEQFF	TGTGCCAGCAGCTCCGCCGGGACAGGGCACAATGAGCAGTTCTTC
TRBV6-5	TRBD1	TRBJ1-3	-	CASSYFIGTAGNTIYF	TGTGCCAGCAGTTACTTTATCGGGACAGCTGGAAACACCATATATTTT
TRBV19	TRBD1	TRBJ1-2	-	CASTQQGNYGYTF	TGTGCCAGTACCCAACAGGGGAACTATGGCTACACCTTC
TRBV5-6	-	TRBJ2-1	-	CASSLIAARTYNEQFF	TGTGCCAGCAGCTTGATAGCGGCTCGGACCTACAATGAGCAGTTCTTC
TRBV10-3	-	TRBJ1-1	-	CAISETGHSAEAFF	TGTGCCATCAGTGAGACGGGACATTCGGCTGAAGCTTTCTTT
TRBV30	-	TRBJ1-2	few	CAWSVLPETYGYTF	TGTGCCTGGAGTGTACTCCCCGAAACCTATGGCTACACCTTC
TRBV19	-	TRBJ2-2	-	CASSTRGAGTGELFF	TGTGCCAGTAGTACCAGGGGGGCTGGCACCGGGGAGCTGTTTTTT
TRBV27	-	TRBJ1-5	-	CASSFEAYQPQHF	TGTGCCAGCAGTTTTGAGGCTTATCAGCCCCAGCATTTT
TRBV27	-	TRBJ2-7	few	CASTQRGGSNEQYF	TGTGCCAGCACCCAAAGAGGGGGTAGCAACGAGCAGTACTTC
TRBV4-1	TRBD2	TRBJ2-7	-	CASSLAGGPTYEQYF	TGCGCCAGCAGTCTAGCGGGAGGGCCAACGTACGAGCAGTACTTC
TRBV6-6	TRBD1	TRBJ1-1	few	CASSRQGPEAFF	TGTGCCAGCAGTAGACAGGGACCTGAAGCTTTCTTT
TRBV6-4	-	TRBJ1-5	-	CASSTGYNQPQHF	TGTGCCAGCTCTACAGGGTACAATCAGCCCCAGCATTTT
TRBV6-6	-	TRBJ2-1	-	CASSFNQGTVNEQFF	TGTGCCAGCAGTTTTAATCAGGGGACGGTCAATGAGCAGTTCTTC
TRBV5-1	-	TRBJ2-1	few	CASSAPRGGSAHEQFF	TGCGCCAGCAGCGCCCCCAGGGGCGGGAGCGCCCATGAGCAGTTCTTC
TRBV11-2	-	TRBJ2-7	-	CASSRLRSYEQYF	TGTGCCAGCAGCCGACTTCGCTCCTACGAGCAGTACTTC
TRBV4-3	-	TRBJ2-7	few	CASSQDRGYEQYF	TGCGCCAGCAGCCAAGACAGAGGCTACGAGCAGTACTTC
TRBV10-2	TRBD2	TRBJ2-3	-	CASRESGDRTDTQYF	TGCGCCAGCCGAGAGAGCGGGGATCGTACAGATACGCAGTATTTT